This T cell receptor (beta chain) was observed in a study of blood T cell repertoires in COVID-19. The CDR3 has 14 residues. V was pared by 5 bases and J by 0 bases, with 9 bases between. Germline values: CDR1 LNHDA, CDR2 SQIVND (reference sequence). TCRdb's copy holds only in-frame clones and misses some; the assay was immunoSEQ multiplex PCR. The table shows 200,000 to 250,000 clones, with approximately 80% occurring only once. This sequence was found in a man aged 55 to 70 who had recovered from COVID-19. The sample consisted of PBMCs or T cells enriched from blood (not recorded which). The V gene is TRBV19, the J gene TRBJ2-3; D is uncertain. The CDR3 reads CASSLPASTDTQYF. CDR3 bases: TGTGCCAGTAGTCTACCCGCTAGCACAGATACGCAGTATTTT.